Below are 3 T cell receptor beta chains sequenced from a single sample in a study of OX40 agonist ivuxolimab in advanced cancers. TCRdb keeps only in-frame clones here, not all; method: immunoSEQ multiplex PCR. Counted here are tens of thousands of clones, about 92% occurring once; the ten biggest clones make up roughly an eighth. Here the sequenced sample was CD4+ or CD8+ T cells sorted from blood, taken in a trial of the OX40 agonist ivuxolimab. These receptors were obtained from an adult with an advanced solid tumor such as melanoma, head and neck, liver or kidney cancer.

This clone was detected once. This rearrangement joins TRBV28 to TRBJ1-3; 9 nucleotides align to TRBD1. CDR3 length equals 15 residues. Germline CDR1 and CDR2: MDHEN and SYDVKM. J was trimmed by 4 bases and V by 5 bases; bases with no gene match: 6. The CDR3 here is CASSPTGGLGNTIYF. The CDR3 DNA reads TGTGCCAGCAGTCCAACAGGGGGCTTGGGAAACACCATATATTTT.

V usage is TRBV29-1 and J usage is TRBJ2-1, with 11 bases aligning to TRBD2. The CDR3 length is 16 residues. The V gene's germline CDR1 is SQVTM and CDR2 ANQGSEA. The ends lost 6 bases at V and 7 bases at J; junction bases unmatched: 14. This CDR3 reads CSVGLGVSGRGNEQFF. The CDR3 DNA reads as TGCAGCGTCGGACTTGGGGTTAGCGGGAGGGGTAATGAGCAGTTCTTC.

This clone was detected once. V and J are TRBV28 and TRBJ1-5; D is unclear. CDR3 size: 17 residues. Germline V CDR1 and CDR2: MDHEN, SYDVKM. The V gene lost 7 bases and the J gene lost 4 bases, with 23 bases spanning the gap. The CDR3: CASTSGRIGWGNQPQHF. CDR3 nucleotides: TGTGCCAGCACCTCCGGGCGGATCGGGTGGGGTAATCAGCCCCAGCATTTT.